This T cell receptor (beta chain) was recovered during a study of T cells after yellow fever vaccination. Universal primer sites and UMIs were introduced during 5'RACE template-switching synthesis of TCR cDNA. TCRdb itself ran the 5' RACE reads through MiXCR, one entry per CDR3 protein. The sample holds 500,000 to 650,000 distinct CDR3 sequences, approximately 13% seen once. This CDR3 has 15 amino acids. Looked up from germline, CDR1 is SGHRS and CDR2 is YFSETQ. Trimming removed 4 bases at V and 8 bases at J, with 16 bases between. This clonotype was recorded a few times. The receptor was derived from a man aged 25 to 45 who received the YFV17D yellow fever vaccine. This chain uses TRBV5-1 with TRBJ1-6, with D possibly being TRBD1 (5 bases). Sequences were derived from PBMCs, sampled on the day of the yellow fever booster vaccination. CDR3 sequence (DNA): TGCGCCAGCAGCGGGTCGGGGCCCGGCGATTCACCCCTCCACTTT. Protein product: CASSGSGPGDSPLHF.